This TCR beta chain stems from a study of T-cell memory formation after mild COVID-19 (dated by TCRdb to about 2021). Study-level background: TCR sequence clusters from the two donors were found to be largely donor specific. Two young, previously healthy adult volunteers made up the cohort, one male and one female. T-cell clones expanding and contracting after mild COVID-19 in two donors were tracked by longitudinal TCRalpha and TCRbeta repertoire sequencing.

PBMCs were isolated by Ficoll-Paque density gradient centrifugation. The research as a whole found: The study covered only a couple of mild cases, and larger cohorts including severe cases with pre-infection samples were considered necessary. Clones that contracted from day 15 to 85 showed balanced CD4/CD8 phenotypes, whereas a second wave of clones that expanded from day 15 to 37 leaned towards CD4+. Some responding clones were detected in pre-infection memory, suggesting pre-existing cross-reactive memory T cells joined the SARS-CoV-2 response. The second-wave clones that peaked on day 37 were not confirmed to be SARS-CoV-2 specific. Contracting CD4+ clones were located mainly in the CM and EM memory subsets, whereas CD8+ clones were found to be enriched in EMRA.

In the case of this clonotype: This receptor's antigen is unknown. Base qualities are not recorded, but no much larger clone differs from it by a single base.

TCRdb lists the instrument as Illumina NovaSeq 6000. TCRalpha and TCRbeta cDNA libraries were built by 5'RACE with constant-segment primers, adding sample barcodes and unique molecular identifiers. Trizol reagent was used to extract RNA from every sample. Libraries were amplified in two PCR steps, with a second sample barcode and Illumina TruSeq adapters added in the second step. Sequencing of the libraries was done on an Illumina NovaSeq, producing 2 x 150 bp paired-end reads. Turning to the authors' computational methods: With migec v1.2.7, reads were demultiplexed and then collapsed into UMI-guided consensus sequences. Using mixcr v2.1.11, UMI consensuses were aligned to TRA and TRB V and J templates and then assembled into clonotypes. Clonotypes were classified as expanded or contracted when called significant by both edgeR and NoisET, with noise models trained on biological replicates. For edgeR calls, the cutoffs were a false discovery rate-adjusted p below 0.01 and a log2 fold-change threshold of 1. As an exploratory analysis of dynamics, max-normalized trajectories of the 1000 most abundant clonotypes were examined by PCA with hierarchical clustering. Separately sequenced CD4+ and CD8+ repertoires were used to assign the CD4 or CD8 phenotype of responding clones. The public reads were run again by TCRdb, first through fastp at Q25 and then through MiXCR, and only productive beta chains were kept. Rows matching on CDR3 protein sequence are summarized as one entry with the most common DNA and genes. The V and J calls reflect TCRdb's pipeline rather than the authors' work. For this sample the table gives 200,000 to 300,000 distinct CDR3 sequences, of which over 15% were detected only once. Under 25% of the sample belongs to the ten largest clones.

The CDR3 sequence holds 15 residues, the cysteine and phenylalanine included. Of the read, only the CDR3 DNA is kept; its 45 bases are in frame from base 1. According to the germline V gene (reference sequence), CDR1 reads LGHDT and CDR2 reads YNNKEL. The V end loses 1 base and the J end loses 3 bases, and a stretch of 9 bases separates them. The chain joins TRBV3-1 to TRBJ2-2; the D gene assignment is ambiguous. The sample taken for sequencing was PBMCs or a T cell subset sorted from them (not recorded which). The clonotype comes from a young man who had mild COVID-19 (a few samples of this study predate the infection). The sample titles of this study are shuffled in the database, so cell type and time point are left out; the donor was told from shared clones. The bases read TGTGCCAGCAGCCAAGGGACGGAACACACCGGGGAGCTGTTTTTT. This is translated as CASSQGTEHTGELFF.